These 29 T cell receptor beta chains share one sample of origin, sequenced in a study of T-cell memory formation after mild COVID-19 (TCRdb year 2021). Library preparation employed 5' RACE. The instrument was an Illumina NovaSeq 6000. TCRdb reworked the public reads: Q25 trimming with fastp, MiXCR clone assembly, productive beta chains retained. Each CDR3 protein appears once, grouped with its most common genes and DNA. In all, the sample holds 140,000 to 150,000 distinct CDR3 sequences, and about a fifth of those were seen once. The ten largest clones add up to around 2% of the sample. The material sequenced was PBMCs or a T cell subset sorted from them (not recorded which). The source of these receptors is an adult woman who had mild COVID-19 (a few samples of this study predate the infection). The sample titles of this study are shuffled in the database, so cell type and time point are left out; the donor was told from shared clones.

The chain joins TRBV5-1 to TRBJ1-2, with 8 bases identical to TRBD1. V shed 3 bases, J shed 7 bases, and the junction held 5 bases outside the gene matches. Germline V gene sequence: CDR1 SGHRS, CDR2 YFSETQ. The CDR3 is made up of 13 amino acids. The CDR3 DNA follows: TGCGCCAGCAGCTCGGGACAGGACTTTGGCTACACCTTC. Amino acid sequence: CASSSGQDFGYTF.

The V and J genes are TRBV6-1 and TRBJ2-3; tentative D call: TRBD2 (5 bases). Trimming took off 2 bases at V and 4 bases at J, with 25 bases between the two ends. This CDR3 spans 19 amino acids. The germline CDR1 and CDR2 sequences are MNHNS and SASEGT. CDR3 in amino acids: CASSEWSGITRKTADTQYF. Here the CDR3 DNA reads TGTGCCAGCAGTGAATGGTCGGGGATCACCCGAAAAACCGCAGATACGCAGTATTTT.

The chain couples TRBV6-6 to TRBJ2-5, with 9 bases fitting TRBD2. The ends lost 2 bases at V and 4 bases at J; junction bases unmatched: 5. Germline CDR1 is MNHNY and CDR2 is SVGAGI (reference sequence). CDR3 length equals 15 residues. The CDR3 sequence: CASSYGGGAPETQYF. CDR3 bases: TGTGCCAGCAGTTACGGCGGGGGGGCCCCAGAGACCCAGTACTTC.

There are many counts of this clonotype. The chain combines TRBV5-1 with TRBJ2-5; 11 positions match TRBD1. CDR3 size: 15 residues. Per germline, CDR1 SGHRS and CDR2 YFSETQ. The ends lost 4 bases at V and 5 bases at J; junction bases unmatched: 7. CDR3 region: CASSPGQGAVETQYF. DNA for the CDR3: TGCGCCAGCAGCCCCGGACAGGGGGCGGTGGAGACCCAGTACTTC.

This chain uses TRBV6-2 or TRBV6-3 with TRBJ2-1; D remains unclear. V lost 0 bases to trimming and J lost 8 bases, with 5 bases between them. This CDR3 comprises 12 residues. The germline gives CDR1 MNHEY, CDR2 SVGEGT. The CDR3 sequence: CASSYSAHEQFF. CDR3 nucleotides: TGTGCCAGCAGTTACTCAGCCCATGAGCAGTTCTTC.

The chain carries TRBV20-1 and TRBJ2-7; the match to TRBD1 covers 9 bases. The junction had 7 bases not matched to a gene; V was cut back by 3 bases and J by 7 bases. Per the germline V gene, CDR1 is DFQATT and CDR2 is SNEGSKA (reference sequence). This CDR3 has 13 amino acids. The CDR3 DNA sequence: TGCAGTGCTAGTACCGGGACAGGGTTGGAGCAGTACTTC. Encoded protein: CSASTGTGLEQYF.

This chain joins TRBV20-1 and TRBJ2-5; D is unclear. Germline CDR1 reads DFQATT; CDR2 reads SNEGSKA (reference sequence). V was clipped by 3 bases and J by 5 bases, with 10 bases between them. The CDR3 is 12 amino acids. CDR3 sequence (DNA): TGCAGTGCTAGGAGTGGGATCGAGACCCAGTACTTC. Translating gives CSARSGIETQYF.

V gene TRBV11-3 combines with J gene TRBJ2-7; D is ambiguous. This CDR3 region has 14 residues. Trimming left V 5 bases short and J 0 bases short, with 11 bases between. The germline CDR1 and CDR2 sequences are SGHNT and YENEEA. CDR3 loop: CASSPELFSYEQYF. For the CDR3, the DNA is TGTGCCAGCAGCCCCGAGCTATTCTCCTACGAGCAGTACTTC.

The gene calls are TRBV4-1 and TRBJ1-2; maybe TRBD1 (5 bases). The germline V and J ends were trimmed by 2 bases and 7 bases, with 20 bases remaining between them. CDR3 length: 16 amino acids. Per germline, CDR1 MGHRA and CDR2 YSYEKL. Here the CDR3 DNA reads TGCGCCAGCAGCCAACCGACAGCGCCACGCCGGGCTGGCTACACCTTC. It yields the protein CASSQPTAPRRAGYTF.

This rearrangement joins TRBV9 to TRBJ2-1; unclear D gene. V lost 1 base and J lost 6, with 11 bases in between. The CDR3 is 14 residues long. In germline, CDR1 is SGDLS, CDR2 YYNGEE. DNA of the CDR3: TGTGCCAGCAGCGTAAGGGTTGTCTCCAATGAGCAGTTCTTC. Protein sequence: CASSVRVVSNEQFF.

This clonotype was found a few times. V and J are TRBV4-2 and TRBJ2-7; 9 bases fit TRBD2. Trimming removed 0 bases from V and 1 base from J; junction bases left unmatched: 7. Per germline, CDR1 LGHNA and CDR2 YNFKEQ. The CDR3 has 17 amino acids. CDR3 loop: CASSQDQKAGGSYEQYF. CDR3 DNA: TGTGCCAGCAGCCAAGATCAGAAAGCGGGGGGTTCCTACGAGCAGTACTTC.

This chain joins TRBV27 and TRBJ1-5; D might be TRBD1 (5 bases). The CDR3 totals 13 residues. Deletions cut 3 bases from V and 7 bases from J, with 10 bases between. Germline-derived CDR1 and CDR2 are MNHEY and SMNVEV (reference sequence). CDR3 loop: CASSLEEGQPQHF. CDR3 nucleotides: TGTGCCAGCAGTTTGGAGGAGGGGCAGCCCCAGCATTTT.

The chain couples TRBV15 to TRBJ2-3, with D unclear. With 2 bases removed from V and 4 bases from J, the gap between germline ends came to 4 bases. Per germline, CDR1 LNHNV and CDR2 YYDKDF (reference sequence). The CDR3 spans 12 residues. The CDR3 reads CATSRRADTQYF. In DNA, the CDR3 is TGTGCCACCAGCAGAAGGGCAGATACGCAGTATTTT. The full variable domain, rest sourced from reference TRBV15 and TRBJ2-3, is DAMVIQNPRYQVTQFGKPVTLSCSQTLNHNVMYWYQQKSSQAPKLLFHYYDKDFNNEADTPDNFQSRRPNTSFCFLDIRSPGLGDTAMYLCATSRRADTQYFGPGTRLTVL.

This clonotype appeared a few times. This sequence joins TRBV7-6 and TRBJ2-2; TRBD1 agrees at 7 bases. This CDR3 has 15 residues. Germline CDR1 is SGHVS and CDR2 is FNYEAQ. With V trimmed by 4 bases and J by 5 bases, 7 bases remained unmatched. The chain's CDR3 is CASSYHRGETGELFF. CDR3 in DNA: TGTGCCAGCAGCTATCACAGGGGAGAGACCGGGGAGCTGTTTTTT.

This chain joins TRBV7-9 and TRBJ2-1; TRBD2 agrees at 12 bases. Per germline, CDR1 SEHNR and CDR2 FQNEAQ (reference sequence). CDR3 size: 18 residues. The J segment lost 3 bases and the V segment lost 2 bases, leaving 8 bases of the junction unmatched. CDR3 loop: CASSLQPSGRGIYNEQFF. CDR3 coding DNA: TGTGCCAGCAGCTTACAGCCTAGCGGGAGGGGTATCTACAATGAGCAGTTCTTC.

The J gene is TRBJ1-1, the V gene TRBV7-9; TRBD1 is a possible D gene (6 bases). The germline V and J ends were trimmed by 7 bases and 4 bases, with 16 bases remaining between them. The length of the CDR3 is 14 residues. Germline CDR1 is SEHNR and CDR2 is FQNEAQ (reference sequence). CDR3 loop: CASTNGGGVTEAFF. CDR3 DNA sequence: TGTGCCAGCACCAATGGAGGGGGAGTCACTGAAGCTTTCTTT.

The CDR3 reads CASSLEAGLGGEQYF. The CDR3, as DNA: TGCGCCAGCAGCTTGGAGGCAGGCCTGGGGGGCGAGCAGTACTTC. The rearrangement uses TRBV5-1 and TRBJ2-7; D possibly corresponds to TRBD2 (6 bases). V shed 0 bases and J shed 6 bases, with 16 bases lying between them. Germline CDR1 reads SGHRS; CDR2 reads YFSETQ. The CDR3 length is 15 residues.

This chain links TRBV12-3 or TRBV12-4 with TRBJ2-6; TRBD1 matches at 8 bases. J lost 0 bases, V lost 1 base, and 11 bases had no gene match. CDR3 length equals 20 residues. CDR3 DNA: TGTGCCAGCAGTTTAGGACAGGGGCGATCCTTCGGCTCTGGGGCCAACGTCCTGACTTTC. Translating gives CASSLGQGRSFGSGANVLTF.

The chain combines TRBV7-8 with TRBJ1-5; no reliable D call. In germline, CDR1 is SGHVS, CDR2 FQNEAQ. V shed 1 base and J shed 7 bases, with 8 bases lying between them. This CDR3 spans 13 amino acids. The CDR3 region is CASSLGGFQPQHF. Here the CDR3 DNA reads TGTGCCAGCAGCTTAGGAGGGTTCCAGCCCCAGCATTTT.

The chain recombines TRBV9 with TRBJ1-2, with unresolved D. The length of the CDR3 is 16 residues. In germline, CDR1 is SGDLS, CDR2 YYNGEE. Between the trimmed V and J ends, which lost 0 bases and 8 bases, there was a span of 20 bases. CDR3: CASSVGFDDTVWGYTF. The CDR3 region has the DNA TGTGCCAGCAGCGTAGGCTTCGACGACACCGTTTGGGGCTACACCTTC.

The sample holds a few counts of this clonotype. The genes are TRBV5-1 and TRBJ2-1; TRBD1 is a possible D gene (6 bases). Germline V gene lookup returns CDR1 SGHRS and CDR2 YFSETQ. Trimming removed 0 bases at V and 8 bases at J, with 18 bases between. There are 16 residues in the CDR3. CDR3 protein: CASSLGGRDTNDEQFF. The DNA of the CDR3 is TGCGCCAGCAGCTTGGGGGGCCGGGACACGAACGATGAGCAGTTCTTC.

The chain uses TRBV9 and TRBJ1-2, with D uncertain. There are 15 residues in the CDR3. V was shortened by 0 bases and J by 6 bases, with 15 bases between the two germline ends. The germline gives CDR1 SGDLS, CDR2 YYNGEE. CDR3 bases: TGTGCCAGCAGCGTAGCCCCCATCAGTCATAATGGCTACACCTTC. It is translated as CASSVAPISHNGYTF. The full variable domain, rest sourced from reference TRBV9 and TRBJ1-2, is DSGVTQTPKHLITATGQRVTLRCSPRSGDLSVYWYQQSLDQGLQFLIQYYNGEERAKGNILERFSAQQFPDLHSELNLSSLELGDSALYFCASSVAPISHNGYTFGSGTRLTVV.

The chain joins TRBV7-2 to TRBJ2-3; the match to TRBD2 covers 8 bases. CDR3 size: 17 residues. V dropped 4 bases and J dropped 2; count of bases not matched to a gene: 11. CDR1 and CDR2 (germline): SGHTA, FQGNSA. Here the CDR3 reads CASSYQASGPITDTQYF. The DNA of the CDR3 is TGTGCCAGCAGCTACCAGGCTAGCGGGCCTATCACAGATACGCAGTATTTT.

The chain is built from TRBV7-9 and TRBJ1-2, with TRBD1 identical over 9 bases. Germline V CDR1 and CDR2: SEHNR, FQNEAQ (reference sequence). The junction had 4 bases not matched to a gene; V was cut back by 1 base and J by 1 base. The CDR3 contains 16 residues. The CDR3 DNA reads TGTGCCAGCAGCTTAGGGCGACAGGGGGTTAACTATGGCTACACCTTC. Translation gives CASSLGRQGVNYGYTF.

The genes are TRBV6-5 and TRBJ2-1; D might be TRBD2 (5 bases). Germline loops: CDR1 MNHEY, CDR2 SVGAGI. This CDR3 contains 16 residues. Trimming took 1 base from V and 5 from J, leaving 15 bases between them. DNA for the CDR3: TGTGCCAGCAGTTACTTGAGGGCAGAGGTGAACAATGAGCAGTTCTTC. It specifies CASSYLRAEVNNEQFF.

The J gene is TRBJ2-7, the V gene TRBV12-3 or TRBV12-4; D is unclear. V lost 5 bases, J lost 5 bases, and 10 bases lay in between. The CDR3 length is 12 residues. The CDR3 sequence is CASSLFTHEQYF. CDR3 nucleotide sequence: TGTGCCAGCAGTCTTTTCACACACGAGCAGTACTTC.

The J gene is TRBJ1-2, the V gene TRBV7-9; D is perhaps TRBD1 (5 bases). The germline V and J ends were trimmed by 5 bases and 5 bases, with 21 bases remaining between them. The CDR3 runs 16 residues. Germline CDR1 SEHNR, CDR2 FQNEAQ (reference sequence). In nucleotides, the CDR3 is TGTGCCAGCAGCGATAATAAGGGTGGGACCCGATATGGCTACACCTTC. It is translated as CASSDNKGGTRYGYTF.

As for this clonotype: A much bigger clone sits one base away, suggesting this may be a read error. The rearrangement uses TRBV29-1 and TRBJ2-7; 7 bases are shared with TRBD2. Germline trimming cut 4 bases from V and 3 bases from J; bases unmatched to any gene: 3. The CDR3 has 12 residues. CDR1 SQVTM and CDR2 ANQGSEA come from the germline V gene. The CDR3 DNA reads as TGCAGCGTTGGGGAGGGAGGCTACGAGCAGTACTTC. This encodes CSVGEGGYEQYF.

V gene TRBV4-1 combines with J gene TRBJ2-2; TRBD1 is a possible D gene (6 bases). Trimming stripped 1 base from V and 4 bases from J, with 16 bases between. Germline assignment: CDR1 MGHRA and CDR2 YSYEKL. CDR3 length equals 17 residues. In nucleotides, the CDR3 is TGCGCCAGCAGCCAAGGGGGGCTAGTTTCGGGCACCGGGGAGCTGTTTTTT. This codes for CASSQGGLVSGTGELFF.